Listed below are T cell receptor beta chains from one sample, sequenced in a study of T cells in Graves' hyperthyroidism and ophthalmopathy. MiXCR, applied by TCRdb to the multiplex PCR reads, yields one record per CDR3 protein. Among about 50,000 distinct CDR3 sequences, around 48% were seen once, and the ten largest hold 9.5% to 15%. Sequencing input: blood. All receptors derive from a woman in her twenties or thirties with Graves' ophthalmopathy. CDR3s include the opening cysteine and the closing phenylalanine or tryptophan. The D gene is left open where the match is weak. The size entry is marked missing in some rows and otherwise reads once, few, many or a size class.

>TRBJ2-1|-|TRBV6-4|few
TGTGCCAGCAGTTTAACCCCAGGGTCTCTGGGCCCGAAGCAGTTCTTC
CASSLTPGSLGPKQFF
>TRBJ1-1|TRBD1|TRBV7-9|many
TGTGCCAGCAGCCGAACGGACAGGACGAACACTGAAGCTTTCTTT
CASSRTDRTNTEAFF
>TRBJ1-5|-|TRBV24-1|-
TGTGCCACCAGTGATTTTGCCCAGAATCAGCCCCAGCATTTT
CATSDFAQNQPQHF
>TRBJ2-7|-|TRBV7-3|many
TGTGCCAGCAGTCTGACAGGCATACTAACTTACGAGCAGTACTTC
CASSLTGILTYEQYF
>TRBJ2-7|-|TRBV7-9|many
TGTGCCAGCAGTCCGCAGGGTGGCGAGCAGTACTTC
CASSPQGGEQYF
>TRBJ1-5|-|TRBV7-2|-
TGTGCCAGCAGCTTCCTCGGGAGGGCCCAGCATTTT
CASSFLGRAQHF
>TRBJ2-7|TRBD1|TRBV28|many
TGTGCCAGCAGGGCCGGGACAGGGGGATTGGAGCAGTACTTC
CASRAGTGGLEQYF
>TRBJ2-3|-|TRBV30|few
TGTGCCTGGAGCTACCAGACCACAGATACGCAGTATTTT
CAWSYQTTDTQYF
>TRBJ1-1|-|TRBV20-1|-
TGCAGTGCTATCCAACAGGGGAACACTGAAGCTTTCTTT
CSAIQQGNTEAFF
>TRBJ2-7|TRBD2|TRBV12-3/TRBV12-4|-
TGTGCCAGCAGGGGTAGCGGGACTTACTACGAGCAGTACTTC
CASRGSGTYYEQYF
>TRBJ1-2|-|TRBV6-1|-
TGTGCCAGCAGTGAATCGGGGGTAGCGGCTTTCTTTGGCTACACCTTC
CASSESGVAAFFGYTF
>TRBJ1-1|TRBD1|TRBV27|-
TGTGCCAGCAGTTCAATACAGGGGAGGAGCGGAGCTTTCTTT
CASSSIQGRSGAFF
>TRBJ2-1|TRBD2|TRBV29-1|-
TGCAGCGTTGAAGGAGGGGGGACTAGCGGGAACAATGAGCAGTTCTTC
CSVEGGGTSGNNEQFF
>TRBJ1-5|-|TRBV6-1|-
TGTGCCAGCTCGGACGGGACAAGCAAGTTCCAGCATTTT
CASSDGTSKFQHF
>TRBJ2-2|-|TRBV20-1|many
TGCAGTGCCGGGGACCCTAGGACCGGGGAGCTGTTTTTT
CSAGDPRTGELFF
>TRBJ2-1|-|TRBV7-9|-
TGTGCCAGCAGCTTAGCCGGGTACAGCGTAGACAATGAGCAGTTCTTC
CASSLAGYSVDNEQFF
>TRBJ2-7|-|TRBV6-6|few
TGTGCCAGCAGTTACAGCTCTCCCCAGGGAGGAAAAGCCTACGAGCAGTACTTC
CASSYSSPQGGKAYEQYF
>TRBJ1-5|-|TRBV28|few
TGTGCCAACAGGCCATACAATCAGCCCCAGCATTTT
CANRPYNQPQHF
>TRBJ2-7|-|TRBV4-1|many
TGCGCCAGCAGCCAAGAGACCAGGAAGTCCCAGTACTTC
CASSQETRKSQYF
>TRBJ2-5|TRBD1|TRBV20-1|-
TGCAGTGCCCAGAGACCCAGGGGGCCCCAAGAGACCCAGTACTTC
CSAQRPRGPQETQYF
>TRBJ2-7|TRBD2|TRBV7-2|-
TGTGCCAGCAGCCTCACTAGCGGGCCCCGGGAGCAGTACTTC
CASSLTSGPREQYF
>TRBJ1-3|TRBD1|TRBV15|once
TGTGCCACCAGCGCGGACAGGGCAGGAGGAAACACCATATATTTT
CATSADRAGGNTIYF
>TRBJ2-7|TRBD1|TRBV28|-
TGTGCCAGCAGTTTCCGGGACAGGTTTTACGAGCAGTACTTC
CASSFRDRFYEQYF
>TRBJ1-5|-|TRBV2|many
TGTGCCAGCAGTGAACAGGGACTCAATCAGCCCCAGCATTTT
CASSEQGLNQPQHF
>TRBJ2-1|-|TRBV10-1|many
TGCGCCAGCAGCGGGGACCTACGTCGGGAGCAGTTCTTC
CASSGDLRREQFF
>TRBJ1-2|TRBD1|TRBV27|few
TGTGCCAGCAGTTCCGCCGCTACAGGGGACTATGGCTACACCTTC
CASSSAATGDYGYTF
>TRBJ1-4|TRBD1|TRBV6-5|many
TGTGCCAGCAGTTACTCCCAGGGGGCGCGTGGTGAAAAACTGTTTTTT
CASSYSQGARGEKLFF
>TRBJ2-5|TRBD2|TRBV9|many
TGTGCCAGCAGCGTTCGGGAGGGCCAGGGGGAGACCCAGTACTTC
CASSVREGQGETQYF
>TRBJ1-1|-|TRBV12-3/TRBV12-4|many
TGTGCCAGCAGTTTCGCATTGGTAAAGGAAGCTTTCTTT
CASSFALVKEAFF
>TRBJ1-2|TRBD1|TRBV10-3|-
TGTGCCATCAGGACAGGGGGCTCCTCCTATGGCTACACCTTC
CAIRTGGSSYGYTF
>TRBJ2-1|-|TRBV10-3|-
TGTACCATCAGCGAGCCCGGTCTATCGGGGAGTGAGCAGTTCTTC
CTISEPGLSGSEQFF
>TRBJ2-7|TRBD1|TRBV7-9|many
TGTGCCAGCAGCGCCCGGGACAGCTACGAGCAGTACTTC
CASSARDSYEQYF
>TRBJ2-1|TRBD2|TRBV7-9|-
TGTGCCAGCAGCTTAGAGGGGGTCGGGAGGGGGAATGAGCAGTTCTTC
CASSLEGVGRGNEQFF
>TRBJ2-7|TRBD1|TRBV30|few
TGTGCCTGGAGTTCGGGGACAGGGGGCCACGAGCAGTACTTC
CAWSSGTGGHEQYF
>TRBJ2-5|TRBD2|TRBV5-6|-
TGTGCCAGCAGCTTGGCCTCGGGCGGGAGGGAGACCCAGTACTTC
CASSLASGGRETQYF
>TRBJ2-1|-|TRBV20-1|many
TGCAGTGCTAGAAGACTAGATCTCGATGAGCAGTTCTTC
CSARRLDLDEQFF
>TRBJ2-5|TRBD1|TRBV29-1|-
TGCAGCAAGTCCGGGACAGGGCGGCAGACCCAGTACTTC
CSKSGTGRQTQYF
>TRBJ2-7|-|TRBV7-9|-
TGTGCCAGCAGCCGAGACAGTTCCTACGAGCAGTACTTC
CASSRDSSYEQYF
>TRBJ2-3|TRBD2|TRBV5-1|-
TGCGCCAGCAGCTTCAGTAGCGGGAGAGATACGCAGTATTTT
CASSFSSGRDTQYF
>TRBJ2-2|-|TRBV12-3/TRBV12-4|-
TGTACCAGCAGCCTGGAAGCCGGGACGATCCTCGCCGGGGAGCTGTTTTTT
CTSSLEAGTILAGELFF
>TRBJ2-7|-|TRBV9|-
TGTGCCAGCAGCGCCCGTAGCGGGACAGTATATTCCTACGAGCAGTACTTC
CASSARSGTVYSYEQYF
>TRBJ2-7|-|TRBV24-1|once
TGTGCCACCAGTGGCGGTACAGGTAATAGTCCCTACGAGCAGTACTTC
CATSGGTGNSPYEQYF
>TRBJ1-2|-|TRBV10-3|medium-sized
TGTGCCATCAGTGAGTCAGGGGCTGGCTACACCTTC
CAISESGAGYTF
>TRBJ2-5|TRBD2|TRBV9|-
TGTGCCAGCAGCATTCAGACAGGGGACGAGCGGGAGGGCCAAGAGACCCAGTACTTC
CASSIQTGDEREGQETQYF
>TRBJ1-5|-|TRBV5-4|-
TGTGCCAGCAGCCAAGATGGGTCCGGACAGACCCAGCATTTT
CASSQDGSGQTQHF
>TRBJ2-2|-|TRBV7-7|-
TGTGCTAGCAGCTCCGGGGTCGGGGAGCTGCTCTTT
CASSSGVGELLF
>TRBJ2-5|-|TRBV12-3/TRBV12-4|many
TGTGCCAGCAGTTTGATGCAGGGAGAGGGTGAGACCCAGTACTTC
CASSLMQGEGETQYF
>TRBJ1-1|TRBD1|TRBV19|medium-sized
TGTGCCAGCAACGCAGGGGGCGCGGGGAACACTGAAGCTTTCTTT
CASNAGGAGNTEAFF
>TRBJ2-1|TRBD2|TRBV7-7|-
TGTGCCAGCAGCCCCACTAGCGGAAGCTCCTACAGTGAGCAGTTCTTC
CASSPTSGSSYSEQFF
>TRBJ1-1|-|TRBV6-1|many
TGTGCCAGCAGTTACGACCGGGGCGACACTGAAGCTTTCTTT
CASSYDRGDTEAFF
>TRBJ2-3|-|TRBV6-1|many
TGTGCCAGCGGACAGCCTTTTAGCCATACGCAGTATTTT
CASGQPFSHTQYF
>TRBJ2-7|-|TRBV4-1|many
TGCGCCAGCAGCCAAGAAGTGAACAGCCAATACGAGCAGTACTTC
CASSQEVNSQYEQYF
>TRBJ2-6|-|TRBV7-8|many
TGTGCCAGCAGCTTGAGGTTCTCTGGGGCCAACGTCCTGACTTTC
CASSLRFSGANVLTF
>TRBJ2-7|TRBD1|TRBV10-1|-
TGCGCCAGCAGTGAGAGGCAGGGGGATGGCTACGGGCAGTACTTC
CASSERQGDGYGQYF
>TRBJ2-7|TRBD2|TRBV7-6|many
TGTGCCACCACCCGACTAGCGGGAGAGCGAGAGCAGTACTTC
CATTRLAGEREQYF